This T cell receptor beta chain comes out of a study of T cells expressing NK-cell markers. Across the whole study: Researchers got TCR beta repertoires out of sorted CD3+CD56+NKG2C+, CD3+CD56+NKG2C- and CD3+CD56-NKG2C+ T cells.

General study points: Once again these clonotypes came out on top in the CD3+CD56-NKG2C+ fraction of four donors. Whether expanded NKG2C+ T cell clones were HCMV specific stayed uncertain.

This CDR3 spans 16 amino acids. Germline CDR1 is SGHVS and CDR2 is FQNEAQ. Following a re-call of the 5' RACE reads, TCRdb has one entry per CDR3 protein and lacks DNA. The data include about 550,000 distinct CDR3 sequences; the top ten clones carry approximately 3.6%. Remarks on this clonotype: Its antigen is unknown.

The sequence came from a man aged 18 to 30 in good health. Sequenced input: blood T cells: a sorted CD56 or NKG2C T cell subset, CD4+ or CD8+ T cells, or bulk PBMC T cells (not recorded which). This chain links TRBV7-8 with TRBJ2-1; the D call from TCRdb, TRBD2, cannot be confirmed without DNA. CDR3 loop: CASSPTRTSGRDEQFF.